This T cell receptor (beta chain) is drawn from a study of OX40 agonist ivuxolimab in advanced cancers. CDR3 length: 16 residues. V lost 1 base to trimming and J lost 5 bases; unmatched junction nucleotides: 8. CDR1 is SEHNR, CDR2 FQNEAQ, per germline (reference sequence). Some clones are missing from TCRdb's copy, which holds only in-frame ones; the method was immunoSEQ multiplex PCR. The top ten clones hold 1% to 1.5% of a sample with 100,000 to 130,000 clones, around 93% of them seen once. This sequence originates from an adult with an advanced solid tumor such as melanoma, head and neck, liver or kidney cancer. This chain joins TRBV7-9 and TRBJ1-5; 7 bases map to TRBD1. Sequencing used CD4+ or CD8+ T cells sorted from blood, obtained in a trial of the OX40 agonist ivuxolimab. Here the CDR3 reads CASSLDEDRDDQPQHF. CDR3 sequence (DNA): TGTGCCAGCAGCTTAGATGAAGACAGGGACGATCAGCCCCAGCATTTT.